Detailed here is one T cell receptor beta chain. The antigen remains undetermined. A read error may produce the germline difference seen at one junction end. The V gene's germline CDR1 is ENHRY and CDR2 SYGVKD. The CDR3 extends over 15 amino acids. Patients were aged 18 to 65, had disease duration under 2 months, and had newly diagnosed hyperthyroidism. Uncontrolled infection, other autoimmune disease, pregnancy or lactation excluded patients. These data originate in a study of T cells in Graves' hyperthyroidism and ophthalmopathy. The study's findings and limits: Expanded thyroid clonotypes (above 0.001) were mostly also found in blood. Ophthalmopathy, which appeared later, was predicted by the model a median around 6.5 months before onset.

RNA transcripts provided the source from which TCR beta CDR3 regions were amplified. The study used the HTBI primer set for a first-round RT-PCR of the TCR CDR3. Each CDR3 protein gets one entry after TCRdb re-called the multiplex PCR reads with MiXCR. Of 500,000 to 750,000 distinct CDR3 sequences detected, approximately 44% appear once; the ten largest clones hold around 7.7%. The TCR sequence derives from a young woman with Graves' hyperthyroidism. Sequenced material: peripheral blood or thyroid tissue (not recorded which). The chain uses TRBV10-3 and TRBJ1-2, with 9 bases that match TRBD1. The CDR3 loop reads CASSEFVGTGYGYTF. The CDR3 DNA reads TGTGCCAGCAGTGAATTCGTCGGGACAGGGTATGGCTACACCTTC.